This is a list of T cell receptor beta chains from one sample in a study of tumor-infiltrating lymphocytes in oesophageal squamous cell carcinoma. One entry per CDR3 protein, called by TCRdb with MiXCR from the PCR reads. The sample yields fewer than 25,000 distinct CDR3 sequences, about 35% seen once. The sample consisted of esophageal tumor tissue. These receptors all stem from a female donor with esophageal squamous cell carcinoma. CDR3s include the opening cysteine and the closing phenylalanine or tryptophan. D genes are given only for firm matches. Size is omitted from some rows. Given values are once, few, many or a class for expanded clones.

clone size	D gene	J gene	V gene	CDR3 DNA	CDR3 protein
medium-sized	NA	TRBJ2-7	TRBV7-3	TGTGCCAGCAGCCCGGGTGGAGGCTACGAGCAGTACTTC	CASSPGGGYEQYF
NA	NA	TRBJ2-2	TRBV10-1	TGCGCCAGCACCCAGACAGTCTCCGGGGAGCTGTTTTTT	CASTQTVSGELFF
many	TRBD2	TRBJ2-3	TRBV12-3/TRBV12-4	TGTGCCAGCAGTTTCGGGGGGTTTAGCACAGATACGCAGTATTTT	CASSFGGFSTDTQYF
many	TRBD1	TRBJ1-4	TRBV7-9	TGTGCCAGCAGCTCAAGAGGAGGGACAGGGGAGGACCCTAATGAAAAACTGTTTTTT	CASSSRGGTGEDPNEKLFF
many	TRBD1	TRBJ1-5	TRBV6-1	TGTGCCAGCAGTTCCGGGACAGGGGGCTTTCAGCCCCAGCATTTT	CASSSGTGGFQPQHF
large	NA	TRBJ2-1	TRBV7-6	TGTGCCAGCACGAGCGGGTCCTACAATGAGCAGTTCTTC	CASTSGSYNEQFF
few	NA	TRBJ1-1	TRBV5-1	TGCGCCAGCAGCTTGGCCCCGGGGACCAAGAGGACTGAAGCTTTCTTT	CASSLAPGTKRTEAFF
many	TRBD1	TRBJ1-5	TRBV5-5	TGTGCCAGCAGCCGAGGGACAGGGAACAATCAGCCCCAGCATTTT	CASSRGTGNNQPQHF
many	NA	TRBJ2-1	TRBV2	TGTGCCAGCAAAATTAGCGTGCAGTTCTTC	CASKISVQFF
few	TRBD2	TRBJ2-1	TRBV11-3	TGTGCCAGCAGCTTACGGGGGGTCAATGAGCAGTTCTTC	CASSLRGVNEQFF
NA	NA	TRBJ2-7	TRBV7-8	TGTGCCAGCAGCCCCGAGGACGAGGCCTACGAGCAGTACTTC	CASSPEDEAYEQYF
NA	TRBD1	TRBJ1-2	TRBV5-3	TGTGCCAGAAGCTGGGGGACAGACGACTATGGCTACACCTTC	CARSWGTDDYGYTF
many	TRBD1	TRBJ2-3	TRBV24-1	TGTGCCACCAGTAGGGGAGAACAGGGGAAAGATACGCAGTATTTT	CATSRGEQGKDTQYF
many	NA	TRBJ2-5	TRBV10-3	TGTGCCATCAGTGAAGGGGGGGCCCAGGGAGAGACCCAGTACTTC	CAISEGGAQGETQYF
many	TRBD1	TRBJ2-3	TRBV28	TGTGCCAGCAGTGGGGCCGGGACAGAGATTTGGGCCCTCCACTTC	CASSGAGTEIWALHF
NA	NA	TRBJ2-5	TRBV5-4	TGTGCCAGCAGCTTGGAGGGAACAGATACGCAGTACTTC	CASSLEGTDTQYF
once	NA	TRBJ2-7	TRBV7-3	TGTGCCCACCGAGGGGGACCGCACTCCTACGAGCAGTACTTC	CAHRGGPHSYEQYF
many	NA	TRBJ2-7	TRBV6-1	TGTGCCAGCAGTGAAGCGCCCCCCTACGAGCAGTACTTC	CASSEAPPYEQYF
NA	TRBD2	TRBJ2-7	TRBV14	TGTGCCAGCAGCCATAGACGTAGCGGGACCTCCAATGAGCAGTACTTC	CASSHRRSGTSNEQYF
NA	TRBD1	TRBJ2-7	TRBV9	TGTGCCAGCAGCGAAGGGACAGGGGGGAACTACGAGCAGTACTTC	CASSEGTGGNYEQYF
few	NA	TRBJ2-7	TRBV12-3/TRBV12-4	TGTGCCAGCAGTTTCGGCTACGAGCAGTACTTC	CASSFGYEQYF
many	TRBD1	TRBJ2-7	TRBV5-8	TGTGCCAGCAGCTTGGCATCAGGGACAGGCTACGAGCAGTACTTC	CASSLASGTGYEQYF
many	NA	TRBJ2-7	TRBV15	TGTGCCACCAGCAGATCACCTCAGGGCTACGAGCAGTACTTC	CATSRSPQGYEQYF